This T cell receptor beta chain was sequenced in a study of regulatory T cells in long-lasting Graves disease. The overall study: Graves' patients (newly diagnosed) had been on antithyroid drugs under 3 months. Study-level points and caveats: Patients whose Graves' disease persisted exhibited lower TCR diversity than those newly diagnosed. Gene preferences differed: TRBV28, TRBJ1-2, TRBJ2-5 in persistent cases.

The authors built TCR beta libraries using iRepertoire HTBI primers and Arm-PCR of CDR3 regions. TCRdb itself ran the multiplex PCR reads through MiXCR, one entry per CDR3 protein. Of 680,000 or so distinct CDR3 sequences detected, around 15% appear once; the ten largest clones hold under 20%. Worth noting for this clonotype: What it binds is unknown. A much more abundant neighbour one base away suggests this may be a read error.

Trimming pared 4 bases from V and 2 bases from J, leaving 12 bases between. The CDR3 covers 14 residues. Germline CDR1 SGHTA, CDR2 FQGNSA. The time point is: newly diagnosed GD, antithyroid drugs for less than 3 months. PBMC-derived RNA was used for the TCR library. The same data also went into a second study, on T cells in Graves' hyperthyroidism and ophthalmopathy. As reported in that work: A model of 13 V-J pairs discriminated ophthalmopathy from stable hyperthyroidism.

The specimen was peripheral blood mononuclear cells (PBMCs), collected at new diagnosis, from a patient treated with antithyroid drugs. This TCR was sampled from a woman in her 30s with Graves disease. The gene calls are TRBV7-2 and TRBJ2-7; D not resolved. Here the CDR3 DNA reads TGTGCCAGCAGCTCAAATCGGATGACCTACGAGCAGTACTTC. It yields the protein CASSSNRMTYEQYF.